This passage covers 17 T cell receptor beta chains from one sample sequenced in a study of shared clonotypes between healthy human individuals. Here immunoSEQ multiplex PCR was the method, and the copy in TCRdb shows in-frame clones only, minus some. Of around 1.1 million clones in the sample, approximately 80% were seen once. Material: memory CD4+ T cells from PBMCs. As to subset: CD45RA-negative fraction. The receptors stem from a man younger than 35 in good health. Some clones in this sample may be carry-over from other donors' samples.

The rearrangement joins TRBV7-9 to TRBJ1-2, with D possibly being TRBD1 (5 bases). This CDR3 spans 15 amino acids. V lost 1 base and J lost 4, with 13 bases in between. Germline assignment: CDR1 SEHNR and CDR2 FQNEAQ (reference sequence). The CDR3 coding sequence is TGTGCCAGCAGCTTAGAATCGGGGACGGTCTATGGCTACACCTTC. The encoded protein is CASSLESGTVYGYTF.

The rearrangement joins TRBV28 to TRBJ2-2; 7 bases fit TRBD1. CDR1 is MDHEN and CDR2 is SYDVKM in the germline V gene. The CDR3 covers 15 residues. The J segment lost 4 bases and the V segment lost 2 bases, leaving 4 bases of the junction unmatched. The CDR3 coding sequence is TGTGCCAGCAGTTTACCCGGGACAGCCACCGGGGAGCTGTTTTTT. Protein product: CASSLPGTATGELFF. Drawing the rest from reference TRBV28 and TRBJ2-2, the complete variable domain is DVKVTQSSRYLVKRTGEKVFLECVQDMDHENMFWYRQDPGLGLRLIYFSYDVKMKEKGDIPEGYSVSREKKERFSLILESASTNQTSMYLCASSLPGTATGELFFGEGSRLTVL.

In the case of this clone: The junction does not match germline at one end; this may be a read error. The chain couples TRBV5-4 to TRBJ2-4, with TRBD1 matching over 8 bases. CDR1 is SGHNT, CDR2 YYREEE, per germline (reference sequence). This CDR3 spans 15 amino acids. Here the CDR3 DNA reads TGCGCCAGCAGCCCCGGGCGACAGGGGAAAAACATTCAGTACTTC. Its translation is CASSPGRQGKNIQYF.

The genes are TRBV6-5 and TRBJ2-7, with D possibly TRBD1 on 5 matching bases. Trimming took 6 bases from V and 5 from J, leaving 14 bases between them. Germline V CDR1 and CDR2: MNHEY, SVGAGI. The CDR3 contains 13 residues. CDR3 coding DNA: TGTGCCAGCAGACGCTTTGGGGCGGACGAGCAGTACTTC. Protein: CASRRFGADEQYF.

V gene TRBV5-1 combines with J gene TRBJ1-1; no clear D gene. The V gene's germline CDR1 is SGHRS and CDR2 YFSETQ. There are 13 residues in the CDR3. V was cut by 4 bases and J by 3 bases, with 10 bases left in between. CDR3 sequence reads: CASSPGGYTEAFF. Here the CDR3 DNA reads TGCGCCAGCAGCCCCGGCGGGTACACTGAAGCTTTCTTT.

This chain joins TRBV28 and TRBJ1-5; perhaps TRBD1 as D (6 bases). The CDR3 runs to 15 residues. With 2 bases removed from V and 5 bases from J, the gap between germline ends came to 13 bases. The germline V gene has CDR1 MDHEN and CDR2 SYDVKM. The CDR3 sequence: CASSLRGVGYQPQHF. CDR3 nucleotide sequence: TGTGCCAGCAGTTTAAGGGGGGTCGGGTATCAGCCCCAGCATTTT. Variable domain in full (rest from reference TRBV28 and TRBJ1-5): DVKVTQSSRYLVKRTGEKVFLECVQDMDHENMFWYRQDPGLGLRLIYFSYDVKMKEKGDIPEGYSVSREKKERFSLILESASTNQTSMYLCASSLRGVGYQPQHFGDGTRLSIL.

The table lists this clone with a count of one. This chain joins TRBV5-6 and TRBJ2-2; TRBD1 might be the D (6 bases). Trimming cost V 0 bases and J 4 bases, with 10 bases left between them. Germline V gene data show CDR1 as SGHDT and CDR2 as YYEEEE. The CDR3 has 15 residues. This CDR3 is CASSLGQGTTGELFF. The CDR3 DNA reads as TGTGCCAGCAGCTTGGGGCAGGGGACCACCGGGGAGCTGTTTTTT.

The rearrangement uses TRBV20-1 and TRBJ2-1, with a weak D call TRBD2 (5 bases). The CDR3 sequence is 11 residues long. In germline, CDR1 is DFQATT, CDR2 SNEGSKA (reference sequence). Trimming removed 7 bases at V and 6 bases at J, with 10 bases between. The CDR3 loop reads CSEEAGNEQFF. The CDR3 DNA sequence: TGCAGTGAGGAGGCTGGCAATGAGCAGTTCTTC.

This clone has just a few counts. The rearrangement uses TRBV28 and TRBJ2-1; 8 nucleotides agree with TRBD1. From germline, CDR1 is MDHEN and CDR2 SYDVKM. Losses at the gene ends were 10 bases for V and 5 bases for J; bases not matched to a gene: 13. CDR3 length: 15 residues. CDR3 loop: CATIRQGIRNNEQFF. The CDR3, as DNA: TGTGCCACGATCCGACAGGGGATCAGGAACAATGAGCAGTTCTTC.

Details on this clone: A clone one base away is much larger, so this may be a read error. This chain joins TRBV5-1 and TRBJ1-1; D unclear. This CDR3 has 12 amino acids. Trimming left V 0 bases short and J 0 bases short, with 0 bases between. The germline CDR1 and CDR2 sequences are SGHRS and YFSETQ. CDR3 nucleotides: TGCGCCAGCAGCTTGGTGAACACTGAAGCTTTCTTT. Translation gives CASSLVNTEAFF.

This chain joins TRBV10-2 and TRBJ2-7; 12 bases are a match to TRBD2. The CDR3 spans 19 residues. The germline gives CDR1 WSHSY, CDR2 SAAADI. V was clipped by 3 bases and J by 0 bases; unmatched bases: 12. CDR3 nucleotides: TGCGCCAGCAGTGATTTAGCCGGACTAGCGGGATATACCTCCTACGAGCAGTACTTC. Translated: CASSDLAGLAGYTSYEQYF.

The rearrangement links TRBV18 to TRBJ2-2, with 8 bases identical to TRBD1. CDR1 is KGHSH, CDR2 LQKENI, per germline. V dropped 6 bases and J dropped 2; count of bases not matched to a gene: 8. This CDR3 spans 16 amino acids. In DNA form, the CDR3 reads TGTGCCAGCTCCGGCGACAGGGGAGCCAACACCGGGGAGCTGTTTTTT. Amino acids: CASSGDRGANTGELFF.

This clone was picked up one time. The CDR3, as DNA: TGTGCCAGCAGTTTGGGGGCCGCGGGAGCCCTATACGAGCAGTACTTC. Residues: CASSLGAAGALYEQYF. This rearrangement joins TRBV4-2 to TRBJ2-7, with D possibly matching TRBD2 (7 bases). Trimming shortened V by 6 bases and J by 4 bases, and 22 bases separated the two germline ends. The CDR3 extends over 16 amino acids. Germline V gene data show CDR1 as LGHNA and CDR2 as YNFKEQ.

The rearrangement links TRBV4-3 to TRBJ2-2, with 11 bases that match TRBD1. V shed 6 bases and J 5 bases; nucleotides not matched to a gene: 5. This CDR3 has 15 residues. CDR1 and CDR2 (germline): LGHNA, YSLEER. The CDR3 spells CASSRGTGGTGELFF. The CDR3 region has the DNA TGCGCCAGCAGTCGTGGGACAGGGGGGACCGGGGAGCTGTTTTTT.

J is TRBJ2-4 and V is TRBV11-1; TRBD2 might be the D (5 bases). CDR1 is SGHAT and CDR2 is FQDESV in the germline V gene (reference sequence). V lost 1 base, J lost 0 bases, and 7 bases lay in between. The length of the CDR3 is 15 residues. CDR3 in DNA: TGTGCCAGCAGCTTAGGGCTAGCAGCCAAAAACATTCAGTACTTC. This encodes CASSLGLAAKNIQYF.

The chain combines TRBV6-6 with TRBJ2-1, with a possible D match to TRBD2 (6 bases). Germline V gene data show CDR1 as MNHNY and CDR2 as SVGAGI (reference sequence). The CDR3 length is 14 residues. The germline V and J ends were trimmed by 2 bases and 6 bases, with 11 bases remaining between them. Written as DNA, the CDR3 is TGTGCCAGCAGTTACAAGACTAGTTCCAATGAGCAGTTCTTC. Translating it yields CASSYKTSSNEQFF.

Only one count was recorded for this clone. The genes are TRBV30 and TRBJ1-5, with TRBD1 identical over 9 bases. Germline V gene lookup returns CDR1 GTSNPN and CDR2 SVGIG (reference sequence). V lost 4 bases to trimming and J lost 3 bases; unmatched junction nucleotides: 4. This CDR3 is built from 14 residues. The CDR3 coding sequence is TGTGCCTGGAATGGACAGGGGTCCAATCAGCCCCAGCATTTT. Its translation is CAWNGQGSNQPQHF. Full variable domain (outside the CDR3, taken from reference TRBV30 and TRBJ1-5): SQTIHQWPATLVQPVGSPLSLECTVEGTSNPNLYWYRQAAGRGLQLLFYSVGIGQISSEVPQNLSASRPQDRQFILSSKKLLLSDSGFYLCAWNGQGSNQPQHFGDGTRLSIL.